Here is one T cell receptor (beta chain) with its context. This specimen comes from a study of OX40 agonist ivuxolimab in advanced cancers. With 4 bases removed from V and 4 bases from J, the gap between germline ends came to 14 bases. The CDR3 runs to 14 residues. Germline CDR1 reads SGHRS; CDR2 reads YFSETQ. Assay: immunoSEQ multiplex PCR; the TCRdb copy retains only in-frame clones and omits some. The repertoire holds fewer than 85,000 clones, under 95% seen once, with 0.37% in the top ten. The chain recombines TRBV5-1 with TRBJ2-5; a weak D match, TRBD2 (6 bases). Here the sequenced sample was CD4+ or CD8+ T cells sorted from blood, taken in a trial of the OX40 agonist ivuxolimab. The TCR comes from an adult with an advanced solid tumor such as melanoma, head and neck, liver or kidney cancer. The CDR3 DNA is TGCGCCAGCAGCCGGGAGTCGGGGTTAGAGACCCAGTACTTC. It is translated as CASSRESGLETQYF.